The 16 T cell receptor beta chains reported below all come from one sample, sequenced in a study of CD8 T cells in Susac syndrome. Roughly 0.45 to 1 ug RNA was reverse transcribed with random hexamers. TCRdb fed the immunoSEQ multiplex PCR reads into MiXCR, producing one record per CDR3 protein. The sample has tens of thousands of distinct CDR3 sequences; approximately 93% are singletons. The sample comprised CD4+ T cells from PBMCs. These receptor sequences come from a human donor with Susac syndrome.

This sequence joins TRBV4-1 and TRBJ2-7; D unresolved. CDR1 is MGHRA and CDR2 is YSYEKL in the germline V gene. The CDR3 extends over 13 amino acids. Trimming took off 4 bases at V and 5 bases at J, with 12 bases between the two ends. As DNA, the CDR3 is TGCGCCAGCAGCCCGATCGGGCCTCACGAGCAGTACTTC. Residues: CASSPIGPHEQYF.

The chain employs TRBV30 and TRBJ1-5; 10 bases line up with TRBD1. CDR3 length: 13 amino acids. V trimming: 1 base; J trimming: 7 bases; junction bases outside the gene matches: 1. Germline-derived CDR1 and CDR2 are GTSNPN and SVGIG (reference sequence). In DNA form, the CDR3 reads TGTGCCTGGAGTGGGACAGGGGGGCAGCCCCAGCATTTT. Protein product: CAWSGTGGQPQHF.

The rearrangement uses TRBV7-3 and TRBJ2-5, with D perhaps TRBD1 (6 bases). Trimming cost V 5 bases and J 1 base, with 11 bases left between them. The CDR3 contains 14 residues. Germline V gene sequence: CDR1 SGHTA, CDR2 FQGTGA. CDR3 DNA: TGTGCCAGCAGCGTGGACAGTCTCCAAGAGACCCAGTACTTC. Translated: CASSVDSLQETQYF.

The chain employs TRBV5-6 and TRBJ2-3, with TRBD1 matching 8 bases. The CDR3 sequence is 14 residues long. Germline values: CDR1 SGHDT, CDR2 YYEEEE. The junction had 2 bases not matched to a gene; V was cut back by 3 bases and J by 2 bases. CDR3 bases: TGTGCCAGCAGCTGGACAGGGTACACAGATACGCAGTATTTT. It encodes CASSWTGYTDTQYF.

The J gene is TRBJ2-2, the V gene TRBV7-2, with a weak D call TRBD1 (5 bases). The CDR3 runs to 16 residues. CDR1 is SGHTA and CDR2 is FQGNSA in the germline V gene. Trimming took 1 base from V and 4 from J, leaving 13 bases between them. CDR3 sequence reads: CASSLDAGLATGELFF. The CDR3 coding sequence is TGTGCCAGCAGCTTAGATGCAGGGCTGGCCACCGGGGAGCTGTTTTTT. The variable domain in full, with the rest retrieved from reference TRBV7-2 and TRBJ2-2, is GAGVSQSPSNKVTEKGKDVELRCDPISGHTALYWYRQSLGQGLEFLIYFQGNSAPDKSGLPSDRFSAERTGGSVSTLTIQRTQQEDSAVYLCASSLDAGLATGELFFGEGSRLTVL.

The V and J genes are TRBV6-1 and TRBJ1-5; TRBD1 matches at 11 bases. Germline lookup yields CDR1 MNHNS and CDR2 SASEGT. The ends lost 4 bases at V and 0 bases at J; junction bases unmatched: 8. The CDR3 is 18 amino acids. CDR3 in DNA: TGTGCCAGCAGTGCCGGGACAGGGGGTGACAATAGCAATCAGCCCCAGCATTTT. It translates to CASSAGTGGDNSNQPQHF.

This chain joins TRBV7-2 and TRBJ2-5, with D perhaps TRBD1 or TRBD2 (5 bases each). V was shortened by 3 bases and J by 9 bases, with 17 bases between the two germline ends. This CDR3 has 14 residues. Germline V gene data show CDR1 as SGHTA and CDR2 as FQGNSA. The CDR3 DNA reads TGTGCCAGCAGCTTCACCCCAGGACTGGGGGCCCAGTACTTC. Protein product: CASSFTPGLGAQYF.

Only one count was recorded for this clonotype. The chain couples TRBV2 to TRBJ2-3; 13 bases match TRBD2. After removal of 7 bases from V and 2 bases from J, the junction contained 6 bases not matched to a gene. CDR1 is SNHLY and CDR2 is FYNNEI in the germline V gene. There are 16 residues in the CDR3. The CDR3 reads CASKWTSGSSTDTQYF. The CDR3 region has the DNA TGTGCCAGCAAATGGACTAGCGGGAGCTCCACAGATACGCAGTATTTT.

The rearrangement joins TRBV28 to TRBJ2-7; 7 bases are shared with TRBD1. Germline-derived CDR1 and CDR2 are MDHEN and SYDVKM. The CDR3 is made up of 14 amino acids. Germline trimming cut 4 bases from V and 3 bases from J; bases unmatched to any gene: 6. The DNA of the CDR3 is TGTGCCAGCAGTTCAACAGGGGTGGGCTACGAGCAGTACTTC. Translated, it gives CASSSTGVGYEQYF.

The chain employs TRBV11-1 and TRBJ2-3, with TRBD1 matching over 8 bases. The CDR3 spans 16 residues. Germline lookup yields CDR1 SGHAT and CDR2 FQDESV (reference sequence). Trimming took 3 bases from V and 1 from J; bases not matched to a gene: 6. The CDR3 region is CASSFTGGGGTDTQYF. In DNA, the CDR3 is TGTGCCAGCAGCTTTACAGGGGGTGGTGGCACAGATACGCAGTATTTT. The full variable domain, completed using reference TRBV11-1 and TRBJ2-3, is EAEVAQSPRYKITEKSQAVAFWCDPISGHATLYWYRQILGQGPELLVQFQDESVVDDSQLPKDRFSAERLKGVDSTLKIQPAELGDSAMYLCASSFTGGGGTDTQYFGPGTRLTVL.

The chain links TRBV6-5 to TRBJ1-2; no reliable D call. The V end lost 4 bases, the J end lost 7 bases, and 19 bases lay between the germline ends. Per the germline V gene, CDR1 is MNHEY and CDR2 is SVGAGI. CDR3 length: 15 residues. The CDR3 DNA reads as TGTGCCAGCAGTTCCAACGTCGCGGGTGGTCGTGGCTACACCTTC. This translates into CASSSNVAGGRGYTF.

The chain couples TRBV2 to TRBJ2-2, with 7 bases aligning to TRBD2. After removal of 10 bases from V and 5 bases from J, the junction contained 7 bases not matched to a gene. Germline V gene data show CDR1 as SNHLY and CDR2 as FYNNEI. CDR3 size: 13 residues. The CDR3 region has the DNA TGTGCCATAACCATTAGCGGGACCGGGGAGCTGTTTTTT. Translation: CAITISGTGELFF. The variable domain in full, completed from reference TRBV2 and TRBJ2-2, reads EPEVTQTPSHQVTQMGQEVILRCVPISNHLYFYWYRQILGQKVEFLVSFYNNEISEKSEIFDDQFSVERPDGSNFTLKIRSTKLEDSAMYFCAITISGTGELFFGEGSRLTVL.

J is TRBJ2-3 and V is TRBV3-1, with D uncertain. The CDR3 covers 14 residues. Germline V lookup: CDR1 LGHDT, CDR2 YNNKEL (reference sequence). Trimming left V 4 bases short and J 2 bases short, with 10 bases between. This chain's CDR3 is CASSRAAVTDTQYF. The CDR3 nucleotides read TGTGCCAGCAGCCGAGCAGCTGTCACAGATACGCAGTATTTT.

This clonotype appeared a single time. The chain is built from TRBV5-6 and TRBJ1-5; D may be TRBD1 (5 bases). This CDR3 spans 15 amino acids. Trimming left V 0 bases short and J 0 bases short, with 7 bases between. Germline V gives CDR1 SGHDT, CDR2 YYEEEE. The CDR3 nucleotides read TGTGCCAGCAGCTTGGTTGGGACTAGCAATCAGCCCCAGCATTTT. This gives the protein CASSLVGTSNQPQHF.

The V and J genes are TRBV5-1 and TRBJ2-7; 7 nucleotides line up with TRBD2. This CDR3 is built from 14 residues. With 0 bases clipped from V and 5 bases from J, the junction kept 5 bases outside the gene matches. Germline assignment: CDR1 SGHRS and CDR2 YFSETQ. The CDR3 nucleotides read TGCGCCAGCAGCTTGGGTCTAGCGGTACACGAGCAGTACTTC. Translated: CASSLGLAVHEQYF.

This chain uses TRBV6-5 with TRBJ2-5, with TRBD1 matching over 11 bases. There are 17 residues in the CDR3. The germline V gene encodes CDR1 MNHEY and CDR2 SVGAGI. With 1 base clipped from V and 4 bases from J, the junction kept 8 bases outside the gene matches. The CDR3 sequence is CASSYFLSGQGGETQYF. The CDR3 DNA sequence: TGTGCCAGCAGTTACTTTCTGTCGGGACAGGGGGGAGAGACCCAGTACTTC.